The entry below gives a single T cell receptor beta chain sequence along with its context. Its antigen is currently unknown. The data are from a study of T cell responses to AZD1222 COVID-19 vaccine. Regarding the study as a whole: Clonal diversity was possibly underestimated; the donors were predominantly white British and more often female.

Only in-frame clones appear in the TCRdb table, and some are missing; sequencing was by immunoSEQ multiplex PCR. This table holds just under 100,000 clones, approximately 90% found once. CDR3 length equals 16 residues. The junction had 19 bases not matched to a gene; V was cut back by 5 bases and J by 7 bases. From germline, CDR1 is GTSNPN and CDR2 SVGIG (reference sequence). This material consisted of peripheral blood, taken on day 0 of AZD1222 vaccination. The chain carries TRBV30 and TRBJ1-1, with 7 nucleotides matching TRBD1. The clonotype originates from an adult in good health. The CDR3 DNA reads as TGTGCCTGGGACCGGGGACAGATAAGGTATTGGGGTGAAGCTTTCTTT. Its protein is CAWDRGQIRYWGEAFF.